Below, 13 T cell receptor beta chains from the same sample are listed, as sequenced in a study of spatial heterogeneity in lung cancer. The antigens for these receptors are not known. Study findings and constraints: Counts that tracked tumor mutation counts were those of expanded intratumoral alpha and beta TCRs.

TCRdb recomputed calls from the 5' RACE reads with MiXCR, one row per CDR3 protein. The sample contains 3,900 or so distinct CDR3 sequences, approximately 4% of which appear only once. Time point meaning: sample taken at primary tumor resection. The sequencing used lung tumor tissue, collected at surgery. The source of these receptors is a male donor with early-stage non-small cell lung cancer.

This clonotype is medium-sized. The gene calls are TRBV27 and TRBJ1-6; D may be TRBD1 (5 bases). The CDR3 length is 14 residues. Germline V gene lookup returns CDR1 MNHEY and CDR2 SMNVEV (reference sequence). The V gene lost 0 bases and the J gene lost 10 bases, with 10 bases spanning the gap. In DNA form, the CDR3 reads TGTGCCAGCAGTTTATCGGCAGGGTGGTCACCCCTCCACTTT. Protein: CASSLSAGWSPLHF.

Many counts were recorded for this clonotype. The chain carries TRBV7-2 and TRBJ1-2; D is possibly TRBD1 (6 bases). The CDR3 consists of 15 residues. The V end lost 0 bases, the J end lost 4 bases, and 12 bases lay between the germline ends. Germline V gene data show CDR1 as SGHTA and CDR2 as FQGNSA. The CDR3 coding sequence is TGTGCCAGCAGCTTAGCTCCAGGGGCAGCCTATGGCTACACCTTC. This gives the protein CASSLAPGAAYGYTF.

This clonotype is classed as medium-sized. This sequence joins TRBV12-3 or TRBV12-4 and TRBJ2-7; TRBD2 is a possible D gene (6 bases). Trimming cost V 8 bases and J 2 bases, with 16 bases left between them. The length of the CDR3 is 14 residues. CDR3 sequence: CASRSSEQTYEQYF. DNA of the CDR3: TGTGCCAGCCGGTCTAGCGAACAGACCTACGAGCAGTACTTC.

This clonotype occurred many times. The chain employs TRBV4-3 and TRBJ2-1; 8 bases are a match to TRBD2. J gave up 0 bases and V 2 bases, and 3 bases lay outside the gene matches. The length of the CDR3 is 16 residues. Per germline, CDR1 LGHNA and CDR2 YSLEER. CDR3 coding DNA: TGCGCCAGCAGCCAAATAGGGACTAGCTCCTACAATGAGCAGTTCTTC. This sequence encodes CASSQIGTSSYNEQFF.

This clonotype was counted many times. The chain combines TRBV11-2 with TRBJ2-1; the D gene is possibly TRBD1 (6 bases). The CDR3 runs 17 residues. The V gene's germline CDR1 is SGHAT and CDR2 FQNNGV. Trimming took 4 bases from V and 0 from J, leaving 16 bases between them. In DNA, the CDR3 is TGTGCCAGCAGCTCTCGACAGGCGGCAACCTCCTACAATGAGCAGTTCTTC. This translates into CASSSRQAATSYNEQFF.

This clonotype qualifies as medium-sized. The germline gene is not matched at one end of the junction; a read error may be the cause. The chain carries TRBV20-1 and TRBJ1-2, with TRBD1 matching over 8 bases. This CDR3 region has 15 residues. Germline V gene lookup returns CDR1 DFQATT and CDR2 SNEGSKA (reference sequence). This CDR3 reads CSARDRQGINFGYTF. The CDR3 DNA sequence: TGCAGTGCTAGAGATCGACAGGGGATTAACTTTGGCTACACCTTC.

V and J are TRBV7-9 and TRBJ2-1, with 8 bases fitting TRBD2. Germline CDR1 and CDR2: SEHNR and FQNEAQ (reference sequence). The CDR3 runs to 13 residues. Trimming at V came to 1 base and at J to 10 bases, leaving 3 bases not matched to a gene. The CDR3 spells CASSLVAGYEQFF. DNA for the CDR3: TGTGCCAGCAGCTTAGTAGCGGGGTACGAGCAGTTCTTC.

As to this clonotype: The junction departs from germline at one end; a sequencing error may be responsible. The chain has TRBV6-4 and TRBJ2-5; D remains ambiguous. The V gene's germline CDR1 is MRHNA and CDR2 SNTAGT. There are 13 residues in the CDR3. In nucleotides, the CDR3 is TGTGCGAGCAGTCCGGCCCCCGAGCAGACCCAGTACTTC. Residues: CASSPAPEQTQYF.

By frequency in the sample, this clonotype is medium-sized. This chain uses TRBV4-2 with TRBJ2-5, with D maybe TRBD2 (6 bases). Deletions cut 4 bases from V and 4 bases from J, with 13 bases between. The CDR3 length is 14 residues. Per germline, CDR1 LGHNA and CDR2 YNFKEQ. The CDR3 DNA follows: TGTGCCAGCAGCCCGGGTGGGGGAGGAGAGACCCAGTACTTC. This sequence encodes CASSPGGGGETQYF.

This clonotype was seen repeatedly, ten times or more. CDR3 nucleotides: TGTGCCAGTAGTATAATCGGGACAGCCCTTAGCTCTGGAAACACCATATATTTT. This sequence encodes CASSIIGTALSSGNTIYF. The chain is built from TRBV19 and TRBJ1-3; 7 positions match TRBD1. Germline CDR1 LNHDA, CDR2 SQIVND (reference sequence). The J segment lost 0 bases and the V segment lost 2 bases, leaving 10 bases of the junction unmatched. CDR3 length: 18 amino acids.

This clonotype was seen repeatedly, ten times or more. The CDR3 coding sequence is TGTGCCAGCAGCACCACGAAGGGGGGGAACAATGAGCAGTTCTTC. Translated: CASSTTKGGNNEQFF. The chain combines TRBV5-4 with TRBJ2-1; the D gene is possibly TRBD2 (7 bases). The germline CDR1 and CDR2 sequences are SGHNT and YYREEE (reference sequence). V lost 4 bases and J 5 bases, leaving 16 bases between the germline ends. The CDR3 extends over 15 amino acids.

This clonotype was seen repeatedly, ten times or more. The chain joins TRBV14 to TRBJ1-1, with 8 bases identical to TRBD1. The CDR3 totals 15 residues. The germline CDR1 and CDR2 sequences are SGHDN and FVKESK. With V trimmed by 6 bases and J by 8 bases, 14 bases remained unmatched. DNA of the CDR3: TGTGCCAGCAGTCAGGGGTGGCAGGGGGCATGGGAAGCTTTCTTT. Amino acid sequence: CASSQGWQGAWEAFF. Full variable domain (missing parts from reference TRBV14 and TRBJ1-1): EAGVTQFPSHSVIEKGQTVTLRCDPISGHDNLYWYRRVMGKEIKFLLHFVKESKQDESGMPNNRFLAERTGGTYSTLKVQPAELEDSGVYFCASSQGWQGAWEAFFGQGTRLTVV.

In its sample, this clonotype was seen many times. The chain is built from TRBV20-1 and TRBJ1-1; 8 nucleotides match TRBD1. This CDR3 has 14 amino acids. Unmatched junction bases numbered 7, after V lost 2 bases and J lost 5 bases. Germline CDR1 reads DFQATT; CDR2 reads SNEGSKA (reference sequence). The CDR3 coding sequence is TGCAGTGCTAGACCTTGGACAGGGAGGACTGAAGCTTTCTTT. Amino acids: CSARPWTGRTEAFF.